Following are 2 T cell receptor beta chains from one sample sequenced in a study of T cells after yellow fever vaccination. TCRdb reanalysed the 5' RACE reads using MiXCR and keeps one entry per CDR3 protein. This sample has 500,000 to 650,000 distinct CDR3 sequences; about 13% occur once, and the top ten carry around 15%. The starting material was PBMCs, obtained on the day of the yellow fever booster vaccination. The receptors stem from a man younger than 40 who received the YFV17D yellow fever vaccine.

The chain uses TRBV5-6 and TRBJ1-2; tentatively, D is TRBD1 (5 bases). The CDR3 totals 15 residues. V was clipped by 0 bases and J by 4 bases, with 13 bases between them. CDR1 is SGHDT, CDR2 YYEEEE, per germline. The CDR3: CASSLAPGGTYGYTF. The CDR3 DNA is TGTGCCAGCAGCTTGGCCCCTGGGGGTACCTATGGCTACACCTTC.

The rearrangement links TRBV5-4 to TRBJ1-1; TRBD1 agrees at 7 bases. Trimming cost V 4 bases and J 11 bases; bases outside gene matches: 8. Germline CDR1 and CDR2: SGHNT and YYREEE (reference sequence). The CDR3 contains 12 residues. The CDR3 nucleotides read TGTGCCAGCAGCCTTGACAGGGTTTCGGCTTTCTTT. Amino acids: CASSLDRVSAFF. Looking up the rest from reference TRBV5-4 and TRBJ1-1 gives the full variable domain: ETGVTQSPTHLIKTRGQQVTLRCSSQSGHNTVSWYQQALGQGPQFIFQYYREEENGRGNFPPRFSGLQFPNYSSELNVNALELDDSALYLCASSLDRVSAFFGQGTRLTVV.